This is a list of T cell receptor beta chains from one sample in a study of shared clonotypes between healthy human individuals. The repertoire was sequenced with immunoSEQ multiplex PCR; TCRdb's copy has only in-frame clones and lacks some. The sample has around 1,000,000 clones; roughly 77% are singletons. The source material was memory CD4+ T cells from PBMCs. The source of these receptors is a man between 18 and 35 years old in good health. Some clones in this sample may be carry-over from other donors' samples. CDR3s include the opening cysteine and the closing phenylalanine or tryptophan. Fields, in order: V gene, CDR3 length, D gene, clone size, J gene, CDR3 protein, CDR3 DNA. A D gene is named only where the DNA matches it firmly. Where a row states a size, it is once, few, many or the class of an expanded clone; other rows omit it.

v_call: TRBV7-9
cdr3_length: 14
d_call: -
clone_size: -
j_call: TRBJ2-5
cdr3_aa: CASSLLQNQETQYF
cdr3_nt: TGTGCCAGCAGCTTACTGCAGAACCAAGAGACCCAGTACTTC

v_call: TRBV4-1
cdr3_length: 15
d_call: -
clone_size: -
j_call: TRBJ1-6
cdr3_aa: CASSQSGTHNSPLHF
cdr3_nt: TGCGCCAGCAGCCAGTCCGGGACTCATAATTCACCCCTCCACTTT

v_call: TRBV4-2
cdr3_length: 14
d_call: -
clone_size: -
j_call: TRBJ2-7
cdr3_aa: CASSQVQGGYEQYF
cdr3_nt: TGTGCCAGCAGCCAGGTCCAGGGGGGGTACGAGCAGTACTTC

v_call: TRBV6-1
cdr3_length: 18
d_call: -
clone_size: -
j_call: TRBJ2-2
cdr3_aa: CASSEALRLIPNTGELFF
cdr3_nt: TGTGCCAGCAGTGAAGCCCTAAGATTGATCCCGAACACCGGGGAGCTGTTTTTT

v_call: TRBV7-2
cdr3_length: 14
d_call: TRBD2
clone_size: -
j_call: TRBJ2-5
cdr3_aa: CASSSGLAGETQYF
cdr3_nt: TGTGCCAGCAGCTCCGGACTAGCAGGAGAGACCCAGTACTTC

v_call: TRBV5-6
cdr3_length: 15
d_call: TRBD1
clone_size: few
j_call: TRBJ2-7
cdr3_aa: CASSTDTGQAYEQYF
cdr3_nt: TGTGCCAGCAGCACCGATACGGGACAGGCTTACGAGCAGTACTTC

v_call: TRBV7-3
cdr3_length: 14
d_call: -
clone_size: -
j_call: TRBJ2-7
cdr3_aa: CASSRGRDSYEQYF
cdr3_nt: TGTGCCAGCAGCCGGGGACGGGACTCCTACGAGCAGTACTTC

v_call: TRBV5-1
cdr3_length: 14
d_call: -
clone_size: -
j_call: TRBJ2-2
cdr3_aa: CASSLARGTGELFF
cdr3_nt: TGCGCCAGCAGCTTGGCCCGTGGCACCGGGGAGCTGTTTTTT

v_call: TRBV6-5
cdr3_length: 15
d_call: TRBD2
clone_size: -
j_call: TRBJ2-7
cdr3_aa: CASSYAGTSPREQYF
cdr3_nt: TGTGCCAGCAGTTATGCCGGGACTAGCCCAAGGGAGCAGTACTTC

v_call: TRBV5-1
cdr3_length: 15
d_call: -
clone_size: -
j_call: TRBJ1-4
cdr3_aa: CASSLEGGKSEKLFF
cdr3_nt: TGCGCCAGCAGCTTGGAGGGGGGAAAGTCTGAAAAACTGTTTTTT

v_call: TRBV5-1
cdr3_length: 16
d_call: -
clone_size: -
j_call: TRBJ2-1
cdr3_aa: CASSLASSRTYNEQFF
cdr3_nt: TGCGCCAGCAGCTTGGCTAGTTCCAGGACCTACAATGAGCAGTTCTTC

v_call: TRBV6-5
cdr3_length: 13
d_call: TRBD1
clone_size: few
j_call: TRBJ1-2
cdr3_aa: CASSQGQGAGYTF
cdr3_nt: TGTGCCAGCAGTCAGGGCCAGGGGGCAGGCTACACCTTC

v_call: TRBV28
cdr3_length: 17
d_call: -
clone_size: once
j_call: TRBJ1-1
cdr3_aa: CASSFTRGRDQNTEAFF
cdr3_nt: TGTGCCAGCAGTTTCACGAGGGGTAGGGACCAGAACACTGAAGCTTTCTTT

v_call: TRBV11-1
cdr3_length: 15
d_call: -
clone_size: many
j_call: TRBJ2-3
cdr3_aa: CASSPIGGSTDTQYF
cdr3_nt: TGTGCCAGCAGCCCTATAGGCGGGAGCACAGATACGCAGTATTTT

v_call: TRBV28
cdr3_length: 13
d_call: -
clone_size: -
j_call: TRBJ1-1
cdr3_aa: CASKGRMNTEAFF
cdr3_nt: TGTGCCAGCAAGGGCAGAATGAACACTGAAGCTTTCTTT

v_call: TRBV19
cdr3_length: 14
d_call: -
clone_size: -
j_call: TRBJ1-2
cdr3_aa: CASSREASSLGYTF
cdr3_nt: TGTGCCAGTAGTCGGGAAGCCAGCTCTTTAGGCTACACCTTC